These T cell receptor beta chains were read from a single sample in a study of T cell changes during pregnancy in multiple sclerosis. Data came from immunoSEQ multiplex PCR; TCRdb stores just in-frame clones and leaves some out. The sample has around 100,000 clones, 90% to 95% seen once; the top ten hold less than 2%. Specimen: peripheral blood, collected in the third trimester of pregnancy. The receptor set was obtained from a female donor with multiple sclerosis, enrolled in a pregnancy study. CDR3s leave out the opening cysteine and the closing phenylalanine or tryptophan. Clone sizes are given selectively: once, few, many, or a class where the clone is expanded.

-,TRBV9,TRBJ1-2,ASSVTPQGADYGYT
once,TRBV19,TRBJ1-2,ASSTGQGNYGYT
-,TRBV11-2,TRBJ2-5,ASSLEPRGSQY
-,TRBV28,TRBJ2-7,ASSQGDSRAEQY
-,TRBV6-1,TRBJ2-4,ASSETGLAIQY
-,TRBV5-5,TRBJ2-3,ASSLDRVTQY
-,TRBV4-2,TRBJ2-7,ASSQEVHGAYEQY
once,TRBV5-1,TRBJ1-2,ASSLTSGQDYGYT
-,TRBV2,TRBJ1-1,ASSPTGGWGTEAF
once,TRBV5-1,TRBJ2-5,ASSLDGGWEETQY
once,TRBV27,TRBJ1-2,ASSGQGKYYGYT
-,TRBV28,TRBJ1-6,ASIKQGLLDRNSPLH
-,TRBV6-5,TRBJ1-6,ASRAHRDDSPLH
-,TRBV5-4,TRBJ2-3,ASSLPGRRTDTQY
-,TRBV29-1,TRBJ2-7,SVEGTSGVIYEQY
-,TRBV2,TRBJ2-5,ASSLIMETQY
-,TRBV5-1,TRBJ1-6,ASSLAQGANSPLH
-,TRBV9,TRBJ1-1,ASSVAGQGTEAF
-,TRBV7-3,TRBJ2-1,ASASSGSGMSEQF
-,TRBV19,TRBJ2-3,ASSGAGTITDTQY
-,TRBV27,TRBJ2-3,ASSRPPTSGSYTDTQY
-,TRBV5-1,TRBJ2-7,ASSLAPRGGSSYEQY
-,TRBV5-4,TRBJ2-2,ASSLGTIGGELF
once,TRBV7-9,TRBJ2-3,ASSLYAGALTDTQY
-,TRBV18,TRBJ2-3,ASNPARDYTDTQY
-,TRBV9,TRBJ2-1,ASSVLVAGGNNEQF
-,TRBV19,TRBJ1-1,ASGQRTEAF
-,TRBV28,TRBJ1-1,ASSFQGRAEAF
-,TRBV11-1,TRBJ2-7,ASSLSRNSYEQY
-,TRBV5-1,TRBJ2-1,ASSPGQFNEQF
-,TRBV28,TRBJ1-3,ASSRYSGTGLSGNTIY
-,TRBV5-6,TRBJ2-1,ASSLSAAVIHNEQF
-,TRBV10-3,TRBJ2-5,AISPSSEETQY
once,TRBV30,TRBJ1-5,AWRTADNQPQH
-,TRBV28,TRBJ1-1,ASSPHRGRLGTEAF
-,TRBV14,TRBJ2-4,ASSWGQGASIQY
-,TRBV30,TRBJ1-4,AWSVRALDRRNEKLF
-,TRBV5-1,TRBJ2-7,ASSLREGREQY